This T cell receptor (beta chain) was identified during a study of control samples from healthy donors and cancer patients. The data were produced by immunoSEQ multiplex PCR, yet TCRdb's version contains in-frame clones alone and is incomplete. Among around 100,000 clones listed, around 90% were seen once. V lost 5 bases and J 4 bases, leaving 14 bases between the germline ends. Per the germline V gene, CDR1 is MRHNA and CDR2 is SNTAGT. The CDR3 loop spans 15 amino acids. The receptor was derived from a woman under 30 in good health. The material sequenced was blood. The genes are TRBV6-4 and TRBJ1-4; D is uncertain. The CDR3 bases are TGTGCCAGCAGTTTCGGAACGGGCGGTAATGAAAAACTGTTTTTT. Translating gives CASSFGTGGNEKLFF.